This T cell receptor (beta chain) emerged from a study of CD8+CD57+ T cells in acquired aplastic anemia. Turning to the study itself: Sorted CD4+ and CD8+ cells gave a mean 3.2 ug DNA, range about 0.17 to 27.4 ug. Study-level results: A significant difference in CD8+ Simpson's diversity between patients and controls was not found. The number of CD8+ CDR3 sequences shared by patients and controls was approximately 28.

CDR3 length: 12 residues. The ends were cut back, 4 bases at V and 11 bases at J, with 12 bases in the middle. Germline assignment: CDR1 SGHTA and CDR2 FQGNSA. This clonotype was seen more than once but under ten times. Its antigen remains unknown. Sequencing involved patients with CD8+CD57+ cell expansion previously shown by flow cytometry. Patients had received no therapy at the time of blood sampling. The TCR beta profiling, which covered VDJ combination and CDR3 sequence, was carried out using genomic DNA as the template. Using its own MiXCR run on the reads, TCRdb lists one record per CDR3 protein. In the table there are over 150,000 distinct CDR3 sequences, 65% to 75% of which are singletons.

The specimen sequenced was sorted CD4+, CD8+, or CD8+CD57+ T cells (not recorded which) from PBMCs. The gene calls are TRBV7-2 and TRBJ1-5, with D unclear. This TCR was sampled from a human donor with aplastic anemia. In DNA, the CDR3 is TGTGCCAGCAGCTCGGAGGTTGGGGCCCAGCATTTT. It specifies CASSSEVGAQHF.